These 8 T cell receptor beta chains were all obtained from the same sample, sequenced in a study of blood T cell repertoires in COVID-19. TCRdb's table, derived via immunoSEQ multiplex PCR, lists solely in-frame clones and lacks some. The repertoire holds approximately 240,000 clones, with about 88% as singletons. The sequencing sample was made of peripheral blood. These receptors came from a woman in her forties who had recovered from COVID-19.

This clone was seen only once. CDR3 nucleotides: TGTGCCAGCAGCCCCCAGGGGTCGGGTAACTATGGCTACACCTTC. This codes for CASSPQGSGNYGYTF. The chain recombines TRBV7-9 with TRBJ1-2, with TRBD1 as a possible D gene (6 bases). CDR1 and CDR2 (germline): SEHNR, FQNEAQ (reference sequence). The CDR3 spans 15 residues. Deletions cut 5 bases from V and 1 base from J, with 14 bases between. Looking up the rest from reference TRBV7-9 and TRBJ1-2 gives the full variable domain: DTGVSQNPRHKITKRGQNVTFRCDPISEHNRLYWYRQTLGQGPEFLTYFQNEAQLEKSRLLSDRFSAERPKGSFSTLEIQRTEQGDSAMYLCASSPQGSGNYGYTFGSGTRLTVV.

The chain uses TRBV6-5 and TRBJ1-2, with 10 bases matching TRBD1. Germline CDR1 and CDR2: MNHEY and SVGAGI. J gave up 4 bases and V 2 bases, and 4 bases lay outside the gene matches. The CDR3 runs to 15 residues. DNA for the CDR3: TGTGCCAGCAGTTACACACGACAGGGGGCCTATGGCTACACCTTC. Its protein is CASSYTRQGAYGYTF.

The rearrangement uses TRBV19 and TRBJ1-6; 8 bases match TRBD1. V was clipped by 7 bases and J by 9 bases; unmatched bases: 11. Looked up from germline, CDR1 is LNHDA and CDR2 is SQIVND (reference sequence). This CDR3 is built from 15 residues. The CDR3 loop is CASMETGGIFSPLHF. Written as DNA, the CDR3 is TGTGCCAGTATGGAAACAGGGGGAATCTTTTCACCCCTCCACTTT.

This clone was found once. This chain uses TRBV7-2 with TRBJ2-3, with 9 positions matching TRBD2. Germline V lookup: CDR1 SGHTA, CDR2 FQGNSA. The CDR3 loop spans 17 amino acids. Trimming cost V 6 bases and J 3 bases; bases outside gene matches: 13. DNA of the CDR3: TGTGCCAGCAGTGTTCGAGTTGGGCTAGCGGGGACAGATACGCAGTATTTT. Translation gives CASSVRVGLAGTDTQYF. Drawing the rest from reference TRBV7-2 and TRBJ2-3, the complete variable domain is GAGVSQSPSNKVTEKGKDVELRCDPISGHTALYWYRQSLGQGLEFLIYFQGNSAPDKSGLPSDRFSAERTGGSVSTLTIQRTQQEDSAVYLCASSVRVGLAGTDTQYFGPGTRLTVL.

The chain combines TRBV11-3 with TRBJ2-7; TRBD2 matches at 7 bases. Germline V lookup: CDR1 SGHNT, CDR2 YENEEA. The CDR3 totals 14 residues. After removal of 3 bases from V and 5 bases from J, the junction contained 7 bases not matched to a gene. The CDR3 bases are TGTGCCAGCAGCTTCGGGGAGGGCCAAAACGAGCAGTACTTC. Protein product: CASSFGEGQNEQYF.

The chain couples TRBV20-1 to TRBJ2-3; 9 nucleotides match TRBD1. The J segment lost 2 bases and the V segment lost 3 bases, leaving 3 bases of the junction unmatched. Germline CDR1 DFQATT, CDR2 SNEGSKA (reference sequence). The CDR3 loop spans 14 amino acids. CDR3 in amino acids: CSASGQGFTDTQYF. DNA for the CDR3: TGCAGTGCTAGTGGACAGGGGTTCACAGATACGCAGTATTTT.

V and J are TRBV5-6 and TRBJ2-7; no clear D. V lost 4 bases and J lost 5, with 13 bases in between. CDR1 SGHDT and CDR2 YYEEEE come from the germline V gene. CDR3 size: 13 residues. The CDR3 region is CASSATNPHEQYF. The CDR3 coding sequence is TGTGCCAGCAGCGCCACTAACCCCCACGAGCAGTACTTC.

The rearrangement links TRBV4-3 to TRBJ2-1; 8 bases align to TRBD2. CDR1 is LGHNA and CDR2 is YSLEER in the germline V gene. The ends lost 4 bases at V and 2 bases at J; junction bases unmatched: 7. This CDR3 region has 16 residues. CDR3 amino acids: CASSRTDSGTYNEQFF. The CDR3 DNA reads TGCGCCAGCAGCCGAACGGATAGCGGGACCTACAATGAGCAGTTCTTC.